This T cell receptor beta chain was captured by sequencing in a study of T cells after yellow fever vaccination. The length of the CDR3 is 18 residues. Trimming cost V 2 bases and J 0 bases, with 20 bases left between them. Germline V gene sequence: CDR1 SGHAT, CDR2 FQNNGV. Overall study results and limits: Clonotypes found in both CD4 and CD8 compartments made up a small share. Post-booster samples contained most primary-vaccination clones (more than 95% CD4, about 87% CD8).

They built TCR cDNA with 5'RACE template switching, a step that put in a universal primer site and UMIs. One entry per CDR3 protein results from TCRdb running MiXCR on the 5' RACE reads. This table holds about 85,000 distinct CDR3 sequences, 10% to 15% found once. The TCR comes from a man younger than 30 who received the YFV17D yellow fever vaccine. This chain uses TRBV11-2 with TRBJ2-7; tentatively, D is TRBD1 (5 bases). This specimen was CD8+ T cells not binding an NS4B(214-222) dextramer, sorted from PBMCs, taken roughly 20 days after the first yellow fever vaccination. CDR3 nucleotides: TGTGCCAGCAGCTTATTCGAGACAGATATCGTAGGCTCCTACGAGCAGTACGTC. Protein product: CASSLFETDIVGSYEQYV.